The 5 T cell receptor beta chains in this list originate from one sample, sequenced in a study of regulatory T cells in long-lasting Graves disease. Time point reported: persistent/refractory GD, antithyroid drugs over 5 years with positive TRAb. From PBMCs, RNA was extracted and then used to make the TCR library. Arm-PCR of CDR3 regions and iRepertoire HTBI primers were used to build TCR beta libraries. Using its own MiXCR run on the multiplex PCR reads, TCRdb lists one record per CDR3 protein. Of about 660,000 distinct CDR3 sequences in the sample, roughly 30% were seen once. Sequencing used peripheral blood mononuclear cells (PBMCs), obtained when the disease was refractory, from a patient treated with antithyroid drugs. Receptors originate from a female donor with Graves disease.

This rearrangement joins TRBV20-1 to TRBJ1-1, with D possibly being TRBD1 (5 bases). V was cut by 5 bases and J by 4 bases, with 17 bases left in between. The CDR3 extends over 14 amino acids. Germline values: CDR1 DFQATT, CDR2 SNEGSKA (reference sequence). The CDR3 coding sequence is TGCAGTGCTCCGAGGGGCGGCCGGGGCACTGAAGCTTTCTTT. Protein product: CSAPRGGRGTEAFF.

The gene calls are TRBV6-1 and TRBJ2-7, with D possibly being TRBD1 (5 bases). With 8 bases removed from V and 2 bases from J, the gap between germline ends came to 7 bases. This CDR3 spans 11 amino acids. Germline-derived CDR1 and CDR2 are MNHNS and SASEGT. In DNA form, the CDR3 reads TGTGCCAGCGCCAGGGCCTACGAGCAGTACTTC. Translating gives CASARAYEQYF.

This clonotype was found many times. The genes are TRBV28 and TRBJ1-2; 8 bases agree with TRBD1. J was trimmed by 4 bases and V by 5 bases; bases with no gene match: 3. Germline-derived CDR1 and CDR2 are MDHEN and SYDVKM. This CDR3 has 13 amino acids. The CDR3: CASSLTGGYGYTF. The CDR3 DNA reads TGTGCCAGCAGTCTTACAGGGGGCTATGGCTACACCTTC.

This clonotype was counted between two and nine times. The V call is TRBV7-2, the J call TRBJ2-7; TRBD2 matches at 9 bases. The CDR3 has 17 residues. After removal of 5 bases from V and 1 base from J, the junction contained 12 bases not matched to a gene. Germline assignment: CDR1 SGHTA and CDR2 FQGNSA. DNA of the CDR3: TGTGCCAGCAGCCTTAGTTCGCTAGCGGGATATTCCTACGAGCAGTACTTC. This codes for CASSLSSLAGYSYEQYF.

The V and J genes are TRBV29-1 and TRBJ2-5; 9 nucleotides align to TRBD1. CDR1 is SQVTM and CDR2 is ANQGSEA in the germline V gene. V trimming: 7 bases; J trimming: 2 bases; junction bases outside the gene matches: 5. CDR3 size: 13 residues. The CDR3 DNA is TGCAGCGCTGACAGGGGGGATCAAGAGACCCAGTACTTC. It specifies CSADRGDQETQYF.